A single sample gave rise to the 30 T cell receptor beta chains below, sequenced in a study of blood T cell repertoires in COVID-19. The assay was immunoSEQ multiplex PCR, and TCRdb's table has in-frame clones only and misses some. The sample contains some 45,000 clones, 88% of which appear only once. Source material: peripheral blood. The receptors originated from a human donor in a cohort sampled during active COVID-19.

This chain joins TRBV7-3 and TRBJ2-3; TRBD1 aligns across 8 bases. V dropped 5 bases and J dropped 4; count of bases not matched to a gene: 2. The CDR3 extends over 13 amino acids. Germline V gene lookup returns CDR1 SGHTA and CDR2 FQGTGA. CDR3 region: CASSPGGPDTQYF. The CDR3 region has the DNA TGTGCCAGCAGCCCAGGGGGCCCAGATACGCAGTATTTT.

V and J are TRBV5-1 and TRBJ2-3, with 7 bases aligning to TRBD2. The CDR3 is 14 amino acids. With 7 bases clipped from V and 3 bases from J, the junction kept 8 bases outside the gene matches. Germline CDR1 and CDR2: SGHRS and YFSETQ. The CDR3 bases are TGCGCCAGCTACCCCGGACTAGTAACAGATACGCAGTATTTT. Its translation is CASYPGLVTDTQYF.

About this clone: A read error may account for a junction end that differs from germline. This rearrangement joins TRBV6-5 to TRBJ1-1; D ambiguous. This CDR3 region has 14 residues. Germline V gives CDR1 MNHEY, CDR2 SVGAGI. The CDR3 spells CASTYLAGNTEAFF. In DNA, the CDR3 is TGTGCCAGCACTTACTTGGCAGGGAACACTGAAGCTTTCTTT.

The V gene is TRBV30, the J gene TRBJ1-5; 9 bases line up with TRBD1. CDR1 is GTSNPN, CDR2 SVGIG, per germline (reference sequence). The CDR3 totals 16 residues. The V gene end was trimmed by 5 bases and the J gene end by 6 bases; junction bases not matched to a gene: 14. The CDR3 nucleotides are TGTGCCTGGTCCCTCTCCGGGACAGGGAAGGGTCAGCCCCAGCATTTT. Protein: CAWSLSGTGKGQPQHF.

This clone was seen just once. The V and J genes are TRBV2 and TRBJ2-1; 7 bases line up with TRBD1. V shed 6 bases and J 5 bases; nucleotides not matched to a gene: 7. The germline V gene encodes CDR1 SNHLY and CDR2 FYNNEI. The CDR3 sequence is 14 residues long. In nucleotides, the CDR3 is TGTGCCAGCAGAAACAGGGGTTTCGACAATGAGCAGTTCTTC. This codes for CASRNRGFDNEQFF.

The V call is TRBV10-3, the J call TRBJ1-2, with TRBD1 identical over 8 bases. Germline CDR1 is ENHRY and CDR2 is SYGVKD. This CDR3 region has 14 residues. V shed 3 bases and J 4 bases; nucleotides not matched to a gene: 4. The CDR3 loop reads CAISDRGLGYGYTF. The CDR3 DNA follows: TGTGCCATCAGTGACAGGGGGCTCGGCTATGGCTACACCTTC.

V gene TRBV9 combines with J gene TRBJ1-2; D uncertain. The V end lost 3 bases, the J end lost 3 bases, and 12 bases lay between the germline ends. This CDR3 contains 14 residues. Germline values: CDR1 SGDLS, CDR2 YYNGEE. The CDR3: CASSASPGDYGYTF. CDR3 in DNA: TGTGCCAGCAGCGCCTCGCCGGGTGACTATGGCTACACCTTC.

The V call is TRBV19, the J call TRBJ2-2; possibly TRBD2 for D (5 bases). Germline values: CDR1 LNHDA, CDR2 SQIVND (reference sequence). This CDR3 has 13 amino acids. The ends were cut back, 7 bases at V and 6 bases at J, with 12 bases in the middle. The CDR3 loop reads CASKNSGSGELFF. The CDR3 DNA sequence: TGTGCCAGTAAAAACAGCGGCTCCGGGGAGCTGTTTTTT.

The genes are TRBV5-1 and TRBJ1-1; TRBD1 matches at 8 bases. The CDR3 totals 14 residues. CDR1 is SGHRS, CDR2 YFSETQ, per germline. V was pared by 2 bases and J by 4 bases, with 4 bases of the junction left unmatched. CDR3 residues: CASSLDRGSTEAFF. Here the CDR3 DNA reads TGCGCCAGCAGCTTAGACAGGGGTAGCACTGAAGCTTTCTTT. The full variable domain, completed using reference TRBV5-1 and TRBJ1-1, is KAGVTQTPRYLIKTRGQQVTLSCSPISGHRSVSWYQQTPGQGLQFLFEYFSETQRNKGNFPGRFSGRQFSNSRSEMNVSTLELGDSALYLCASSLDRGSTEAFFGQGTRLTVV.

V is TRBV18 and J is TRBJ1-6; no reliable D call. Germline V gene sequence: CDR1 KGHSH, CDR2 LQKENI. This CDR3 contains 16 residues. V was trimmed by 1 base and J by 8 bases, leaving 15 bases between them. CDR3 sequence (DNA): TGTGCCAGCTCACCACAAGTGGGAGGGAGAGATTCACCCCTCCACTTT. This gives the protein CASSPQVGGRDSPLHF.

The chain uses TRBV9 and TRBJ1-2, with D hard to call. The V end lost 0 bases, the J end lost 3 bases, and 6 bases lay between the germline ends. CDR1 and CDR2 (germline): SGDLS, YYNGEE. The length of the CDR3 is 13 residues. CDR3 in DNA: TGTGCCAGCAGCGTAGGACTTGACTATGGCTACACCTTC. Encoded protein: CASSVGLDYGYTF.

This chain connects TRBV11-2 to TRBJ1-5; a possible D gene is TRBD1 (5 bases). The CDR3 contains 15 residues. Trimming pared 0 bases from V and 2 bases from J, leaving 8 bases between. Germline V gene data show CDR1 as SGHAT and CDR2 as FQNNGV. The CDR3, as DNA: TGTGCCAGCAGCTTAGAACGGGGGGGCAATCAGCCCCAGCATTTT. It specifies CASSLERGGNQPQHF.

This rearrangement joins TRBV7-3 to TRBJ2-7; TRBD2 matches 7 bases. Germline lookup yields CDR1 SGHTA and CDR2 FQGTGA. The CDR3 is 16 amino acids. The V segment lost 5 bases and the J segment 2 bases; nucleotides outside the gene matches: 12. The CDR3 DNA reads as TGTGCCAGCAGCCTCGGCGGACTAGTGCCAACCTACGAGCAGTACTTC. The encoded protein is CASSLGGLVPTYEQYF.

The rearrangement links TRBV13 to TRBJ1-1; perhaps TRBD1 as D (6 bases). V was clipped by 5 bases and J by 4 bases, with 17 bases between them. From germline, CDR1 is PRHDT and CDR2 FYEKMQ (reference sequence). The CDR3 is 15 amino acids. CDR3 nucleotides: TGTGCCAGCAGCCCTCTCGGGGGGCGCGGCACTGAAGCTTTCTTT. Protein product: CASSPLGGRGTEAFF.

The chain links TRBV7-2 to TRBJ2-3, with TRBD2 matching 9 bases. The CDR3 spans 15 residues. Per the germline V gene, CDR1 is SGHTA and CDR2 is FQGNSA. V shed 1 base and J 4 bases; nucleotides not matched to a gene: 3. The chain's CDR3 is CASSLVRLAADTQYF. CDR3 DNA sequence: TGTGCCAGCAGCTTAGTAAGACTAGCGGCAGATACGCAGTATTTT.

The CDR3 DNA reads TGTGCCTGGAGCAGCGGGGCAGATACGCAGTATTTT. This encodes CAWSSGADTQYF. The chain has TRBV30 and TRBJ2-3, with TRBD2 identical over 7 bases. CDR1 and CDR2 from the germline V gene are GTSNPN and SVGIG (reference sequence). V shed 3 bases and J 4 bases; nucleotides not matched to a gene: 1. The length of the CDR3 is 12 residues. Looking up the rest from reference TRBV30 and TRBJ2-3 gives the full variable domain: SQTIHQWPATLVQPVGSPLSLECTVEGTSNPNLYWYRQAAGRGLQLLFYSVGIGQISSEVPQNLSASRPQDRQFILSSKKLLLSDSGFYLCAWSSGADTQYFGPGTRLTVL.

Written as DNA, the CDR3 is TGTGCCAGCTCCCCCCCGGTTAATGAGCAGTTCTTC. It encodes CASSPPVNEQFF. The chain uses TRBV6-4 and TRBJ2-1; D is ambiguous. V lost 8 bases and J lost 7, with 12 bases in between. The CDR3 sequence is 12 residues long. Germline V gives CDR1 MRHNA, CDR2 SNTAGT.

This clone was found a few times. V is TRBV10-3 and J is TRBJ2-1, with a possible D match to TRBD2 (5 bases). The germline V gene has CDR1 ENHRY and CDR2 SYGVKD. This CDR3 is 12 amino acids long. The V end was cut by 3 bases, the J end by 15 bases, with 15 bases between. Written as DNA, the CDR3 is TGTGCCATCAGTGACACTAGTTGGTGGTTGTTCTTC. This gives the protein CAISDTSWWLFF.

The V call is TRBV14, the J call TRBJ2-5; 7 nucleotides line up with TRBD1. Trimming took 3 bases from V and 5 from J; bases not matched to a gene: 0. The CDR3 is 12 amino acids. From germline, CDR1 is SGHDN and CDR2 FVKESK. CDR3 residues: CASSQTGETQYF. CDR3 sequence (DNA): TGTGCCAGCAGCCAGACAGGGGAGACCCAGTACTTC. Using reference TRBV14 and TRBJ2-5 for the parts outside the CDR3, the full variable domain is EAGVTQFPSHSVIEKGQTVTLRCDPISGHDNLYWYRRVMGKEIKFLLHFVKESKQDESGMPNNRFLAERTGGTYSTLKVQPAELEDSGVYFCASSQTGETQYFGPGTRLLVL.

The chain employs TRBV10-3 and TRBJ1-1; D unclear. Trimming pared 3 bases from V and 1 base from J, leaving 9 bases between. Germline V gene sequence: CDR1 ENHRY, CDR2 SYGVKD. This CDR3 contains 14 residues. As DNA, the CDR3 is TGTGCCATCAGTGACGCGGCGGGGAACACTGAAGCTTTCTTT. Translated: CAISDAAGNTEAFF.

The chain couples TRBV7-2 to TRBJ1-5, with 7 positions matching TRBD1. The ends lost 1 base at V and 9 bases at J; junction bases unmatched: 9. In germline, CDR1 is SGHTA, CDR2 FQGNSA. The CDR3 covers 15 residues. The CDR3 sequence is CASSLDEGAVTPQHF. In DNA, the CDR3 is TGTGCCAGCAGCTTAGATGAGGGGGCGGTAACGCCCCAGCATTTT.

About this clone itself: At one end, the junction sequence differs from germline, possibly due to a read error. The chain uses TRBV6-9 and TRBJ2-2, with 8 bases matching TRBD2. CDR3 length: 14 amino acids. Per germline, CDR1 MNHGY and CDR2 SVAAGI. The CDR3 nucleotides are TGTGCCCGCAGTTCCGGGGGGGGGACCGGGGAGCTGTTTTTT. Protein product: CARSSGGGTGELFF.

The chain links TRBV6-2 or TRBV6-3 to TRBJ2-5; D call uncertain. Germline CDR1 reads MNHEY; CDR2 reads SVGEGT. The ends were cut back, 0 bases at V and 0 bases at J, with 17 bases in the middle. The CDR3 contains 18 residues. The CDR3 loop reads CASSYSISSPSDQETQYF. The CDR3 bases are TGTGCCAGCAGTTACTCGATTAGTTCCCCGAGTGACCAAGAGACCCAGTACTTC.

CDR3 residues: CASSSRTEGETQYF. The CDR3 region has the DNA TGTGCCAGCAGCTCACGGACAGAGGGAGAGACCCAGTACTTC. This rearrangement joins TRBV7-9 to TRBJ2-5, with a possible D match to TRBD1 (6 bases). The ends were cut back, 4 bases at V and 4 bases at J, with 13 bases in the middle. Germline V gene data show CDR1 as SEHNR and CDR2 as FQNEAQ (reference sequence). The CDR3 length is 14 residues. The full variable domain, in which reference TRBV7-9 and TRBJ2-5 provide the parts outside the CDR3, is DTGVSQNPRHKITKRGQNVTFRCDPISEHNRLYWYRQTLGQGPEFLTYFQNEAQLEKSRLLSDRFSAERPKGSFSTLEIQRTEQGDSAMYLCASSSRTEGETQYFGPGTRLLVL.

The V gene is TRBV5-1, the J gene TRBJ1-1; a possible D gene is TRBD1 (6 bases). CDR3 length: 14 residues. Looked up from germline, CDR1 is SGHRS and CDR2 is YFSETQ. V lost 3 bases to trimming and J lost 7 bases, with 16 bases between them. The CDR3 nucleotides are TGCGCCAGCAGCTCAACCCGGGACAAAGATGAAGCTTTCTTT. It specifies CASSSTRDKDEAFF.

Here the CDR3 DNA reads TGCGCCAGCAGCCAGGGACAGGCGGAAGGCTACACCTTC. Amino acid sequence: CASSQGQAEGYTF. The rearrangement joins TRBV23-1 to TRBJ1-2; 8 bases line up with TRBD1. Being an ORF, TRBV23-1 has a function that is uncertain. Germline trimming cut 6 bases from V and 8 bases from J; bases unmatched to any gene: 8. This CDR3 region has 13 residues.

The chain carries TRBV7-9 and TRBJ2-7; D remains unclear. Germline-derived CDR1 and CDR2 are SEHNR and FQNEAQ (reference sequence). The CDR3 contains 12 residues. V was cut by 1 base and J by 5 bases, with 6 bases left in between. The CDR3 protein is CASSLGSNEQYF. CDR3 sequence (DNA): TGTGCCAGCAGCTTAGGAAGCAACGAGCAGTACTTC.

The chain joins TRBV6-2 or TRBV6-3 to TRBJ2-1, with TRBD2 identical over 9 bases. Germline CDR1 is MNHEY and CDR2 is SVGEGT. The CDR3 extends over 18 amino acids. V dropped 4 bases and J dropped 0; count of bases not matched to a gene: 10. The CDR3 nucleotides read TGTGCCAGCAGTTTTATCGCGGGGGGGCAGTCCTCCTACAATGAGCAGTTCTTC. It is translated as CASSFIAGGQSSYNEQFF.

The chain has TRBV5-6 and TRBJ1-1; no definite D call. Germline V gene sequence: CDR1 SGHDT, CDR2 YYEEEE. V lost 2 bases, J lost 6 bases, and 8 bases lay in between. This CDR3 contains 12 residues. The CDR3 reads CASSFSQAEAFF. The DNA of the CDR3 is TGTGCCAGCAGCTTCAGTCAGGCTGAAGCTTTCTTT.

The CDR3 bases are TGTGCCAGCAGGGGGAGCTCCTACAATGAGCAGTTCTTC. Translating gives CASRGSSYNEQFF. The V call is TRBV2, the J call TRBJ2-1, with D perhaps matching TRBD2 (5 bases). Per the germline V gene, CDR1 is SNHLY and CDR2 is FYNNEI. The CDR3 is 13 residues long. The ends were cut back, 6 bases at V and 0 bases at J, with 6 bases in the middle. Filled out from reference TRBV2 and TRBJ2-1, the complete variable domain reads EPEVTQTPSHQVTQMGQEVILRCVPISNHLYFYWYRQILGQKVEFLVSFYNNEISEKSEIFDDQFSVERPDGSNFTLKIRSTKLEDSAMYFCASRGSSYNEQFFGPGTRLTVL.